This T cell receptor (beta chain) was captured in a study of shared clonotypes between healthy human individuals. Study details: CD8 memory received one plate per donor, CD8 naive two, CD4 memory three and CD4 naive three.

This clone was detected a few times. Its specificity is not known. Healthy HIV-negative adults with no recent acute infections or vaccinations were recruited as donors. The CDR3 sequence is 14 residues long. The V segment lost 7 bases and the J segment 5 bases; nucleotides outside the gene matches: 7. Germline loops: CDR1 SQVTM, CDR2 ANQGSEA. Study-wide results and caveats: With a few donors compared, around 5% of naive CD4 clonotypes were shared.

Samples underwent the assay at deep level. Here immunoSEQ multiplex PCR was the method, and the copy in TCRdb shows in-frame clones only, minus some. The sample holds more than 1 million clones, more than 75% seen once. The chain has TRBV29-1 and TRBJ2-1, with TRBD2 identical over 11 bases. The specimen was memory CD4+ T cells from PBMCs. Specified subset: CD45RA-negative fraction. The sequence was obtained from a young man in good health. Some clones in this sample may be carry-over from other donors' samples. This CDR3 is CSGRGTSGDNEQFF. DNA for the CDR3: TGCAGCGGACGGGGGACTAGCGGAGACAATGAGCAGTTCTTC.